This T cell receptor (beta chain) was recovered during a study of cytomegalovirus exposure and HLA in healthy donors. The PCR ran on 60 Vbeta and 13 Jbeta primers. Assay used: immunoSEQ multiplex PCR; TCRdb lists only in-frame clones, some missing. The sample comprises around 190,000 clones, roughly 85% of which are singletons, and approximately 2.1% rests with the top ten. V lost 5 bases and J lost 4; bases outside the gene matches: 10. The CDR3 spans 15 residues. CDR1 SEHNR and CDR2 FQNEAQ come from the germline V gene (reference sequence). Findings and caveats of the study: Earlier findings revealed that most TCR beta V segments proved productive either about 87% or about 30% of the time. Cytomegalovirus-associated TCR beta chains were listed, numbering under 200.

Those who donated were healthy bone marrow donors. Worth noting for this clone: The antigen is undetermined.

The source is a woman in her 50s in good health and CMV-seronegative. The J gene is TRBJ2-7, the V gene TRBV7-9; 8 bases fit TRBD1. The sequencing input was PBMCs. The CDR3 protein is CASSLTGQGKYEQYF. In DNA, the CDR3 is TGTGCCAGCAGCCTTACAGGACAGGGAAAATACGAGCAGTACTTC.